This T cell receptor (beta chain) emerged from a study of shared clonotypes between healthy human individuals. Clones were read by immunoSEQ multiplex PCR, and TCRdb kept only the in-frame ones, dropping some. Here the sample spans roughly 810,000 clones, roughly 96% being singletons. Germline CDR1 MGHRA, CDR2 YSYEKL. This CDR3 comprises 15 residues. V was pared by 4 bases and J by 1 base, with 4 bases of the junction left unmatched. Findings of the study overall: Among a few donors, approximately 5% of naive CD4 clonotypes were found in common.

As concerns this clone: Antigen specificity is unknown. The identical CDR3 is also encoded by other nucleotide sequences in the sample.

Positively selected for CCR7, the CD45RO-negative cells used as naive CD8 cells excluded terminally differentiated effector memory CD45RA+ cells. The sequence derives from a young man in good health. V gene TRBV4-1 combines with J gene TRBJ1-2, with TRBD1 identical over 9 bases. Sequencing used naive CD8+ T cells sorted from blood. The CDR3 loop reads CASSRGQGNNYGYTF. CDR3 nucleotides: TGCGCCAGCAGCCGTGGACAGGGGAATAACTATGGCTACACCTTC.